Below are 25 T cell receptor beta chains sequenced from a single sample in a study of blood T cell repertoires in COVID-19. Clones were sequenced by immunoSEQ multiplex PCR, and TCRdb holds only the in-frame ones, with some missing. The sample has around 70,000 clones, 84% seen once. Input material: peripheral blood. The source of these receptors is a man aged 65 to 85 with acute or convalescent COVID-19.

CDR3 loop: CASSHRTSGSVTQYF. The CDR3 nucleotides are TGCGCCAGCAGTCATCGGACTAGCGGTTCAGTTACGCAGTATTTT. This chain joins TRBV4-1 and TRBJ2-3; TRBD2 matches at 10 bases. Germline assignment: CDR1 MGHRA and CDR2 YSYEKL. The CDR3 is 15 amino acids. Trimming removed 6 bases from V and 8 bases from J; junction bases left unmatched: 11.

This clone occurred a few times. The V and J genes are TRBV5-6 and TRBJ2-2; D might be TRBD2 (5 bases). This CDR3 is 15 amino acids long. Germline loops: CDR1 SGHDT, CDR2 YYEEEE. The germline V and J ends were trimmed by 2 bases and 2 bases, with 10 bases remaining between them. CDR3 in DNA: TGTGCCAGCAGCTTTCGAGGGCCAAACACCGGGGAGCTGTTTTTT. It encodes CASSFRGPNTGELFF.

The rearrangement uses TRBV19 and TRBJ2-5, with 10 bases lining up with TRBD2. J gave up 5 bases and V 0 bases, and 0 bases lay outside the gene matches. CDR1 and CDR2 from the germline V gene are LNHDA and SQIVND (reference sequence). This CDR3 comprises 14 residues. The CDR3 region has the DNA TGTGCCAGTAGTATAGAGGGACTAGCGGAGACCCAGTACTTC. Translating gives CASSIEGLAETQYF.

The rearrangement uses TRBV5-4 and TRBJ2-7, with D possibly matching TRBD2 (6 bases). Germline assignment: CDR1 SGHNT and CDR2 YYREEE (reference sequence). CDR3 size: 16 residues. The V end was cut by 0 bases, the J end by 5 bases, with 18 bases between. The CDR3 DNA sequence: TGTGCCAGCAGCTTGGGGGGGACTTTAACTTCCCACGAGCAGTACTTC. This gives the protein CASSLGGTLTSHEQYF.

This chain links TRBV5-6 with TRBJ1-6, with TRBD1 matching 9 bases. Germline trimming cut 1 base from V and 13 bases from J; bases unmatched to any gene: 6. Germline assignment: CDR1 SGHDT and CDR2 YYEEEE. CDR3 length: 14 residues. DNA of the CDR3: TGTGCCAGCAGCTTGTGGGACAGGGCGTCGCCCCTCCACTTT. Translating gives CASSLWDRASPLHF.

This chain links TRBV27 with TRBJ2-7, with D maybe TRBD2 (5 bases). The CDR3 has 14 residues. Trimming removed 0 bases at V and 2 bases at J, with 8 bases between. Looked up from germline, CDR1 is MNHEY and CDR2 is SMNVEV (reference sequence). CDR3 amino acids: CASSLSRSAYEQYF. DNA for the CDR3: TGTGCCAGCAGTTTATCCCGTAGCGCCTACGAGCAGTACTTC.

The chain couples TRBV7-9 to TRBJ2-3; 10 positions match TRBD2. The CDR3 runs to 16 residues. V lost 5 bases and J lost 4; bases outside the gene matches: 9. Germline CDR1 is SEHNR and CDR2 is FQNEAQ (reference sequence). CDR3 residues: CASSAGTSATSDTQYF. The CDR3 DNA sequence: TGTGCCAGCAGCGCAGGGACTAGCGCCACGTCAGATACGCAGTATTTT.

Regarding this clone: Other DNA sequences in this sample translate to the same CDR3. This chain connects TRBV28 to TRBJ1-1; no clear D gene. The CDR3 has 13 residues. Trimming left V 5 bases short and J 1 base short, with 8 bases between. Germline V gene data show CDR1 as MDHEN and CDR2 as SYDVKM. CDR3 coding DNA: TGTGCCAGCAGTCTAGTTGAGAACACTGAAGCTTTCTTT. It codes for CASSLVENTEAFF.

This chain joins TRBV5-4 and TRBJ1-1; 7 bases are a match to TRBD1. V shed 6 bases, J shed 6 bases, and the junction held 17 bases outside the gene matches. CDR3 length: 16 residues. CDR1 and CDR2 (germline): SGHNT, YYREEE (reference sequence). CDR3 sequence reads: CASTRTKQGINPEAFF. The CDR3 bases are TGTGCCAGCACCCGAACCAAACAGGGGATCAACCCTGAAGCTTTCTTT.

The chain is built from TRBV5-8 and TRBJ2-5; D not certain. V lost 5 bases, J lost 4 bases, and 15 bases lay in between. The CDR3 has 14 amino acids. Germline CDR1 reads SGHTS; CDR2 reads YDEGEE. CDR3 sequence: CASRPTRLGETQYF. CDR3 in DNA: TGTGCCAGCAGACCAACCCGACTCGGAGAGACCCAGTACTTC.

The chain carries TRBV2 and TRBJ1-6; D not resolved. The CDR3 is 13 amino acids. Trimming removed 7 bases from V and 5 bases from J, with 9 bases in between. Germline assignment: CDR1 SNHLY and CDR2 FYNNEI. The CDR3 region has the DNA TGTGCCAGCAAGGACTTCGATAATTCACCCCTCCACTTT. Protein: CASKDFDNSPLHF.

The chain couples TRBV30 to TRBJ2-1; 9 nucleotides line up with TRBD1. J gave up 2 bases and V 2 bases, and 10 bases lay outside the gene matches. Per germline, CDR1 GTSNPN and CDR2 SVGIG (reference sequence). The CDR3 is made up of 17 amino acids. The chain's CDR3 is CAWSPPGTGLAYNEQFF. In DNA, the CDR3 is TGTGCCTGGAGTCCCCCGGGGACAGGGCTAGCCTACAATGAGCAGTTCTTC.

A remark on this clone: A read error may account for a junction end that differs from germline. This sample also contains other DNA sequences that code for the same CDR3. This chain links TRBV12-3 or TRBV12-4 with TRBJ1-1; D uncertain. This CDR3 has 12 amino acids. Here the CDR3 DNA reads TGTGCCAGCAGACCGACACCCTTTGAAGCCTTCTTT. Translated, it gives CASRPTPFEAFF.

This clone was detected a few times. The chain has TRBV30 and TRBJ1-6; 7 bases are shared with TRBD1. The V gene end was trimmed by 2 bases and the J gene end by 13 bases; junction bases not matched to a gene: 5. Germline assignment: CDR1 GTSNPN and CDR2 SVGIG (reference sequence). The CDR3 sequence is 12 residues long. The CDR3 reads CAWSRTGGPLHF. CDR3 DNA: TGTGCCTGGAGTAGGACAGGTGGCCCCCTCCACTTT. Full variable domain (remainder filled in from reference TRBV30 and TRBJ1-6): SQTIHQWPATLVQPVGSPLSLECTVEGTSNPNLYWYRQAAGRGLQLLFYSVGIGQISSEVPQNLSASRPQDRQFILSSKKLLLSDSGFYLCAWSRTGGPLHFGNGTRLTVT.

The chain has TRBV12-3 or TRBV12-4 and TRBJ2-7, with TRBD1 matching 11 bases. The CDR3 loop spans 13 amino acids. The junction had 8 bases not matched to a gene; V was cut back by 4 bases and J by 12 bases. The CDR3 nucleotides read TGTGCCAGCAGTTCAAGGACAGGGGGCTATTCGTACTTC. Its translation is CASSSRTGGYSYF.

This rearrangement joins TRBV2 to TRBJ1-5, with TRBD1 matching over 7 bases. Germline V gene lookup returns CDR1 SNHLY and CDR2 FYNNEI. V was clipped by 6 bases and J by 6 bases; unmatched bases: 14. The CDR3 is 16 residues long. The CDR3 reads CASRPRSGGIGQPQHF. As DNA, the CDR3 is TGTGCCAGCAGGCCCAGGTCAGGGGGTATCGGTCAGCCCCAGCATTTT. Full variable domain (missing parts from reference TRBV2 and TRBJ1-5): EPEVTQTPSHQVTQMGQEVILRCVPISNHLYFYWYRQILGQKVEFLVSFYNNEISEKSEIFDDQFSVERPDGSNFTLKIRSTKLEDSAMYFCASRPRSGGIGQPQHFGDGTRLSIL.

This sequence joins TRBV24-1 and TRBJ2-5; 10 bases map to TRBD1. In germline, CDR1 is KGHDR, CDR2 SFDVKD. The length of the CDR3 is 14 residues. The ends lost 3 bases at V and 4 bases at J; junction bases unmatched: 1. Written as DNA, the CDR3 is TGTGCCACCAGTGATGGGGACAGGGGAGAGACCCAGTACTTC. Residues: CATSDGDRGETQYF.

V usage is TRBV28 and J usage is TRBJ2-6, with D unclear. The V gene's germline CDR1 is MDHEN and CDR2 SYDVKM. This CDR3 region has 14 residues. V dropped 7 bases and J dropped 0 bases, with 7 bases sitting between them. The CDR3 coding sequence is TGTGCCAGCAACCTAAACTCTGGGGCCAACGTCCTGACTTTC. This gives the protein CASNLNSGANVLTF.

The CDR3 sequence is CASSQEGLDEQYF. DNA of the CDR3: TGTGCCAGCAGCCAAGAGGGACTGGACGAGCAGTACTTC. The chain joins TRBV3-1 (or the pseudogene TRBV3-2) to TRBJ2-7; weak D call: TRBD2 (6 bases). This CDR3 is 13 amino acids long. Germline CDR1 is LGHDT and CDR2 is YNNKEL (reference sequence). The V gene lost 0 bases and the J gene lost 5 bases, with 8 bases spanning the gap.

The V call is TRBV11-2, the J call TRBJ1-2; D call uncertain. This CDR3 comprises 12 residues. Germline CDR1 SGHAT, CDR2 FQNNGV. V lost 5 bases and J 6 bases, leaving 10 bases between the germline ends. DNA of the CDR3: TGTGCCAGCAGCCCCCGCGAAAATGGCTACACCTTC. It yields the protein CASSPRENGYTF. Full variable domain (remainder filled in from reference TRBV11-2 and TRBJ1-2): EAGVAQSPRYKIIEKRQSVAFWCNPISGHATLYWYQQILGQGPKLLIQFQNNGVVDDSQLPKDRFSAERLKGVDSTLKIQPAKLEDSAVYLCASSPRENGYTFGSGTRLTVV.

The genes are TRBV6-4 and TRBJ1-1; TRBD1 agrees at 10 bases. The germline gives CDR1 MRHNA, CDR2 SNTAGT. The CDR3 extends over 14 amino acids. J gave up 1 base and V 6 bases, and 2 bases lay outside the gene matches. CDR3 loop: CASRGQGTNTEAFF. The CDR3 DNA sequence: TGTGCCAGCAGGGGACAGGGGACGAACACTGAAGCTTTCTTT.

J is TRBJ2-2 and V is TRBV7-3, with 8 bases aligning to TRBD1. Germline V gene sequence: CDR1 SGHTA, CDR2 FQGTGA. This CDR3 region has 20 residues. V was pared by 1 base and J by 4 bases, with 17 bases of the junction left unmatched. Here the CDR3 reads CASSLIKPVNLQGATGELFF. For the CDR3, the DNA is TGTGCCAGCAGCTTAATCAAGCCCGTAAATCTTCAGGGGGCCACCGGGGAGCTGTTTTTT.

V is TRBV5-6 and J is TRBJ2-2, with 9 bases lining up with TRBD1. From germline, CDR1 is SGHDT and CDR2 YYEEEE. The CDR3 contains 16 residues. J gave up 3 bases and V 4 bases, and 7 bases lay outside the gene matches. The DNA for the CDR3 is TGTGCCAGCAGCGATCCGGGACAGGGTTACACCGGGGAGCTGTTTTTT. It yields the protein CASSDPGQGYTGELFF. Full variable domain (remainder filled in from reference TRBV5-6 and TRBJ2-2): DAGVTQSPTHLIKTRGQQVTLRCSPKSGHDTVSWYQQALGQGPQFIFQYYEEEERQRGNFPDRFSGHQFPNYSSELNVNALLLGDSALYLCASSDPGQGYTGELFFGEGSRLTVL.

The CDR3 bases are TGTGCCAGCTCACCGACTAGCGGAGAACGATACGAGCAGTACTTC. Translating it yields CASSPTSGERYEQYF. The genes are TRBV18 and TRBJ2-7; 9 nucleotides match TRBD2. With V trimmed by 3 bases and J by 4 bases, 7 bases remained unmatched. The CDR3 is 15 residues long. Per germline, CDR1 KGHSH and CDR2 LQKENI.

V is TRBV28 and J is TRBJ2-7; 13 positions agree with TRBD2. CDR3 size: 15 residues. The J segment lost 4 bases and the V segment lost 7 bases, leaving 7 bases of the junction unmatched. Germline CDR1 is MDHEN and CDR2 is SYDVKM. Here the CDR3 reads CASNLGTSGTYEQYF. The DNA for the CDR3 is TGTGCCAGCAACCTAGGGACTAGCGGGACTTACGAGCAGTACTTC.